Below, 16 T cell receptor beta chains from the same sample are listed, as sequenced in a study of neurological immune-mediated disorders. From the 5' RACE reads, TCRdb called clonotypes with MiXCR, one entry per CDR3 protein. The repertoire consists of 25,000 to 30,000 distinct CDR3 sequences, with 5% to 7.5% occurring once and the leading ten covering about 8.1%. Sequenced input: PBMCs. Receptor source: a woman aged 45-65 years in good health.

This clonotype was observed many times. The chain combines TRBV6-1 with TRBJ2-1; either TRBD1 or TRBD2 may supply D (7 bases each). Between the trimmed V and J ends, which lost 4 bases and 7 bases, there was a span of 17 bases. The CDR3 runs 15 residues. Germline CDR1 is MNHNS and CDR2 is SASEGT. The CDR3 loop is CASSGQGLSVNEQFF. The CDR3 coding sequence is TGTGCCAGCAGTGGACAGGGACTAAGTGTAAATGAGCAGTTCTTC.

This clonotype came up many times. Here the CDR3 reads CASTGTGRTGELFF. CDR3 nucleotide sequence: TGTGCCAGCACAGGGACAGGGCGAACCGGGGAGCTGTTTTTT. This chain uses TRBV28 with TRBJ2-2; TRBD1 agrees at 9 bases. Germline V lookup: CDR1 MDHEN, CDR2 SYDVKM. After removal of 7 bases from V and 5 bases from J, the junction contained 5 bases not matched to a gene. The CDR3 is made up of 14 amino acids.

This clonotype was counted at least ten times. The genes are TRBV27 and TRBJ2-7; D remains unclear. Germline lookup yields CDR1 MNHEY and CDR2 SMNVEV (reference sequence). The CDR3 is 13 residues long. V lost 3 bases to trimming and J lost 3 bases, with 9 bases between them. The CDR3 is CASSFKSSYEQYF. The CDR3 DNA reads TGTGCCAGCAGTTTCAAAAGTAGCTACGAGCAGTACTTC.

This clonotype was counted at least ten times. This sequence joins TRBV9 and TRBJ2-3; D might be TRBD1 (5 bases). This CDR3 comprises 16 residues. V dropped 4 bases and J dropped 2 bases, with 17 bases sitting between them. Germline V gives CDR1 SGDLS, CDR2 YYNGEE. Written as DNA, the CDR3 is TGTGCCAGCAGCCCAACCTCGACAGCTACCACAGATACGCAGTATTTT. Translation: CASSPTSTATTDTQYF.

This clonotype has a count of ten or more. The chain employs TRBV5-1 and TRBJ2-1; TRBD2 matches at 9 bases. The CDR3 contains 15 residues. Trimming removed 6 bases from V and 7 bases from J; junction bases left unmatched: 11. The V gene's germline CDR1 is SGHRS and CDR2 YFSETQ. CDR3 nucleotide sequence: TGCGCCAGCATGAGGTCGGGACTAGCACCTAATGAGCAGTTCTTC. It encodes CASMRSGLAPNEQFF.

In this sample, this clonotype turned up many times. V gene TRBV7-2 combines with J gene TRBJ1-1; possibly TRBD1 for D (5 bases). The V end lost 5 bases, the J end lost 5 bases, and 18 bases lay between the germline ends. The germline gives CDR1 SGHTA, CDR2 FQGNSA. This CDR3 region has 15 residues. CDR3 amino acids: CASSGASGVYTEAFF. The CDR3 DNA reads TGTGCCAGCAGCGGGGCGTCTGGGGTGTATACTGAAGCTTTCTTT.

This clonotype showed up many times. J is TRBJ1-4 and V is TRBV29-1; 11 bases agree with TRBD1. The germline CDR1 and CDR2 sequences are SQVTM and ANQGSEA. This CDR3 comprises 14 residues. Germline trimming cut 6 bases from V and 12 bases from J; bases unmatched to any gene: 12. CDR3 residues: CSVTGGQGGDELFF. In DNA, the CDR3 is TGCAGCGTCACCGGGGGACAGGGGGGCGACGAACTGTTTTTT.

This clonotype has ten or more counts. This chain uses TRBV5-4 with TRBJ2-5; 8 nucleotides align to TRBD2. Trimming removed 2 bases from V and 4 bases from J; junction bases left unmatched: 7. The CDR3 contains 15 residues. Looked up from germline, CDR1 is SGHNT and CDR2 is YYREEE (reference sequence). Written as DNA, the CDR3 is TGTGCCAGCAGCTTAATCGGGGGGGCCGGAGAGACCCAGTACTTC. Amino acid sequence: CASSLIGGAGETQYF.

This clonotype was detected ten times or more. CDR3 coding DNA: TGCAGTGCCCCGGGGGGCATAGTGGAGAACACTGAAGCTTTCTTT. Translating gives CSAPGGIVENTEAFF. This chain links TRBV20-1 with TRBJ1-1; D possibly corresponds to TRBD1 (6 bases). The V and J ends lost 6 bases and 1 base respectively, with 18 bases between them. The germline CDR1 and CDR2 sequences are DFQATT and SNEGSKA (reference sequence). The CDR3 has 15 amino acids.

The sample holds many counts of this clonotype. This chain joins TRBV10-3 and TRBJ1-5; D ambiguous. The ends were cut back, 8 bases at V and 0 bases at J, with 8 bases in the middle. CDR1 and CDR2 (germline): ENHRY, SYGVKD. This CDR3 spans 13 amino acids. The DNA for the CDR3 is TGTGCCATCTCGTTGAATAGCAATCAGCCCCAGCATTTT. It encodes CAISLNSNQPQHF.

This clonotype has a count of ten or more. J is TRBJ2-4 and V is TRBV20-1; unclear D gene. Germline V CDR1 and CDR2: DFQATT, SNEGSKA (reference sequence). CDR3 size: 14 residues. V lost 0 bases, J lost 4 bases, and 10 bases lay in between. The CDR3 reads CSARDMVLKNIQYF. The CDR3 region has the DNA TGCAGTGCTAGAGATATGGTTTTAAAAAACATTCAGTACTTC.

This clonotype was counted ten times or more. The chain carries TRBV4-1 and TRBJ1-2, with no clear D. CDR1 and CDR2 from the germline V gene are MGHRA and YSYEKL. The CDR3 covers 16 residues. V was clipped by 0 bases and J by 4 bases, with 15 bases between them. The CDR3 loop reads CASSQDRFALIYGYTF. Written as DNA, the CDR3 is TGCGCCAGCAGCCAAGATCGTTTCGCCCTCATCTATGGCTACACCTTC.

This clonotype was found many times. The CDR3 DNA reads TGCAGCGCCGAGGTGGGGGGAACGGGCGAGCAGTACTTC. Protein: CSAEVGGTGEQYF. J is TRBJ2-7 and V is TRBV29-1, with a tentative D call TRBD2 (6 bases). Deletions cut 7 bases from V and 6 bases from J, with 19 bases between. The CDR3 extends over 13 amino acids. In germline, CDR1 is SQVTM, CDR2 ANQGSEA.

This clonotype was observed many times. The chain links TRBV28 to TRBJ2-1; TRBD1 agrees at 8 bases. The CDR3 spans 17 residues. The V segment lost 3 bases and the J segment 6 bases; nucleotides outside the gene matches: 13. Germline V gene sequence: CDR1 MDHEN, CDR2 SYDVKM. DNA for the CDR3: TGTGCCAGCAGTTTTAACGCGTTTAGGACAGGGCGCAATGAGCAGTTCTTC. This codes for CASSFNAFRTGRNEQFF.

CDR3 residues: CASPLYNEQFF. The CDR3 coding sequence is TGTGCCAGCCCCTTATACAATGAGCAGTTCTTC. The V gene is TRBV7-8, the J gene TRBJ2-1; D is unresolved. The CDR3 sequence is 11 residues long. Germline-derived CDR1 and CDR2 are SGHVS and FQNEAQ. V was clipped by 8 bases and J by 4 bases, with 6 bases between them.

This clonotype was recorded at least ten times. The CDR3 DNA reads TGTGCCAGCAGCACCACAGATACGCAGTATTTT. Its protein is CASSTTDTQYF. The V gene is TRBV11-2, the J gene TRBJ2-3; D is uncertain. There are 11 residues in the CDR3. Trimming left V 5 bases short and J 2 bases short, with 2 bases between. Germline loops: CDR1 SGHAT, CDR2 FQNNGV.